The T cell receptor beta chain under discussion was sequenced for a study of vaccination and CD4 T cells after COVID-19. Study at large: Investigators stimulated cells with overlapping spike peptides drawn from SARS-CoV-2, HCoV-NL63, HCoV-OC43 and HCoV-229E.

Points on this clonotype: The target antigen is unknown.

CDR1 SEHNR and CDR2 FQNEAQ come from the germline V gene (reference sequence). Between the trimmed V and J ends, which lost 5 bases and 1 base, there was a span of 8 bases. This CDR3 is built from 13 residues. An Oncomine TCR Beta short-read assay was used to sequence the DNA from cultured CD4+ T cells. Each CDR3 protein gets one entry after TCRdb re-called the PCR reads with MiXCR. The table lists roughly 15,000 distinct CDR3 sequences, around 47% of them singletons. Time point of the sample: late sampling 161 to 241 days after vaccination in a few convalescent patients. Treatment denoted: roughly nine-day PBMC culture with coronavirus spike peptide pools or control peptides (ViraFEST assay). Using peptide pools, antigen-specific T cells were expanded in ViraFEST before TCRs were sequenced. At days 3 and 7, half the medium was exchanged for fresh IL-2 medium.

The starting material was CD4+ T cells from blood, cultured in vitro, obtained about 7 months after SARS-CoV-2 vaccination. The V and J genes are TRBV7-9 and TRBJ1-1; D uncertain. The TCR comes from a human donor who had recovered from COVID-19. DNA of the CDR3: TGTGCCAGCAGCGACAACAGGAACACTGAAGCTTTCTTT. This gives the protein CASSDNRNTEAFF.